These 26 T cell receptor beta chains originate from one sample sequenced in a study of cytomegalovirus exposure and HLA in healthy donors (dated by TCRdb to about 2017). The library was generated by the immunoSEQ multiplex PCR assay. For the multiplex PCR, a mixture combining 60 forward primers for TCR Vbeta segments and 13 reverse primers for TCR Jbeta segments was used. TCRdb stores this immuneACCESS table with in-frame sequences only. Part of the clones is absent; in the studies checked, under half of the shortfall reflects unresolved V genes, and no reason is known for the rest. Counted in this sample were fewer than 250,000 clones; roughly 77% of them appeared once. The ten most abundant clones make up roughly 1.5% of the sample. The sample taken for sequencing was PBMCs. The origin of the receptors is a woman between 45 and 60 years old in good health and CMV-seronegative.

The chain combines TRBV5-1 with TRBJ1-4; a possible D gene is TRBD1 (6 bases). The CDR3 covers 15 residues. Germline V gene sequence: CDR1 SGHRS, CDR2 YFSETQ. Trimming removed 5 bases from V and 3 bases from J, with 14 bases in between. CDR3 loop: CASRGEQGSNEKLFF. In nucleotides, the CDR3 is TGCGCCAGCAGGGGGGAGCAGGGGTCTAATGAAAAACTGTTTTTT. The full variable domain, completed using reference TRBV5-1 and TRBJ1-4, is KAGVTQTPRYLIKTRGQQVTLSCSPISGHRSVSWYQQTPGQGLQFLFEYFSETQRNKGNFPGRFSGRQFSNSRSEMNVSTLELGDSALYLCASRGEQGSNEKLFFGSGTQLSVL.

This clone was found a few times. The chain is built from TRBV9 and TRBJ2-1; 8 bases map to TRBD2. Per the germline V gene, CDR1 is SGDLS and CDR2 is YYNGEE. The CDR3 is 17 amino acids. J lost 7 bases, V lost 2 bases, and 14 bases had no gene match. The CDR3 DNA sequence: TGTGCCAGCAGCGTGTCGGCGGGGGCGGGGGGCTTAAATGAGCAGTTCTTC. As protein: CASSVSAGAGGLNEQFF. Drawing the rest from reference TRBV9 and TRBJ2-1, the complete variable domain is DSGVTQTPKHLITATGQRVTLRCSPRSGDLSVYWYQQSLDQGLQFLIQYYNGEERAKGNILERFSAQQFPDLHSELNLSSLELGDSALYFCASSVSAGAGGLNEQFFGPGTRLTVL.

The chain recombines TRBV27 with TRBJ1-6, with TRBD1 identical over 10 bases. The CDR3 length is 15 residues. V dropped 5 bases and J dropped 5; count of bases not matched to a gene: 3. Germline assignment: CDR1 MNHEY and CDR2 SMNVEV (reference sequence). The DNA of the CDR3 is TGTGCCAGCAGTCCGACAGGGGGCAATAATTCACCCCTCCACTTT. It specifies CASSPTGGNNSPLHF.

The chain uses TRBV11-2 and TRBJ1-1; 8 positions agree with TRBD1. CDR1 is SGHAT, CDR2 FQNNGV, per germline. The CDR3 extends over 13 amino acids. Germline trimming cut 3 bases from V and 3 bases from J; bases unmatched to any gene: 0. The CDR3 spells CASSLDRDTEAFF. The CDR3 region has the DNA TGTGCCAGCAGCTTGGACAGGGACACTGAAGCTTTCTTT. Based on the CDR3 plus reference TRBV11-2 and TRBJ1-1, the full variable domain is EAGVAQSPRYKIIEKRQSVAFWCNPISGHATLYWYQQILGQGPKLLIQFQNNGVVDDSQLPKDRFSAERLKGVDSTLKIQPAKLEDSAVYLCASSLDRDTEAFFGQGTRLTVV.

This sequence joins TRBV5-6 and TRBJ1-5; 11 bases are a match to TRBD1. The CDR3 consists of 18 residues. Germline trimming cut 0 bases from V and 1 base from J; bases unmatched to any gene: 6. The V gene's germline CDR1 is SGHDT and CDR2 YYEEEE. The CDR3 is CASSLARTGGRSNQPQHF. CDR3 nucleotide sequence: TGTGCCAGCAGCTTGGCGCGGACAGGGGGCCGGAGCAATCAGCCCCAGCATTTT. The full variable domain, in which reference TRBV5-6 and TRBJ1-5 provide the parts outside the CDR3, is DAGVTQSPTHLIKTRGQQVTLRCSPKSGHDTVSWYQQALGQGPQFIFQYYEEEERQRGNFPDRFSGHQFPNYSSELNVNALLLGDSALYLCASSLARTGGRSNQPQHFGDGTRLSIL.

The J gene is TRBJ2-5, the V gene TRBV7-8; 8 bases align to TRBD2. Trimming at V came to 1 base and at J to 6 bases, leaving 19 bases not matched to a gene. CDR1 is SGHVS and CDR2 is FQNEAQ in the germline V gene. This CDR3 spans 19 amino acids. The chain's CDR3 is CASSLEVSREARRLKTQYF. CDR3 coding DNA: TGTGCCAGCAGCTTAGAGGTTTCGCGGGAGGCCCGGAGGTTGAAGACCCAGTACTTC. Looking up the rest from reference TRBV7-8 and TRBJ2-5 gives the full variable domain: GAGVSQSPRYKVAKRGQDVALRCDPISGHVSLFWYQQALGQGPEFLTYFQNEAQLDKSGLPSDRFFAERPEGSVSTLKIQRTQQEDSAVYLCASSLEVSREARRLKTQYFGPGTRLLVL.

The chain uses TRBV7-9 and TRBJ1-6; D not resolved. The V gene's germline CDR1 is SEHNR and CDR2 FQNEAQ (reference sequence). This CDR3 is built from 14 residues. V lost 3 bases, J lost 9 bases, and 12 bases lay in between. CDR3 loop: CASSFGQFGSPLHF. The CDR3 bases are TGTGCCAGCAGCTTTGGGCAGTTCGGTTCACCCCTCCACTTT.

This chain uses TRBV7-2 with TRBJ2-7; D remains unclear. Germline CDR1 SGHTA, CDR2 FQGNSA. The CDR3 is 15 residues long. V lost 5 bases and J 2 bases, leaving 16 bases between the germline ends. The CDR3 protein is CASSGYYSTAYEQYF. CDR3 in DNA: TGTGCCAGCAGCGGATACTACTCAACCGCCTACGAGCAGTACTTC.

The chain employs TRBV9 and TRBJ1-2; 8 bases agree with TRBD1. With 4 bases clipped from V and 4 bases from J, the junction kept 9 bases outside the gene matches. The germline gives CDR1 SGDLS, CDR2 YYNGEE. CDR3 length: 15 residues. CDR3 sequence reads: CASSPSLGQGYGYTF. The CDR3 bases are TGTGCCAGCAGCCCAAGCCTAGGACAGGGCTATGGCTACACCTTC.

The J gene is TRBJ2-1, the V gene TRBV15, with D possibly being TRBD2 (7 bases). This CDR3 has 14 residues. Germline CDR1 is LNHNV and CDR2 is YYDKDF (reference sequence). With 1 base removed from V and 10 bases from J, the gap between germline ends came to 14 bases. The CDR3: CATSRGGGAPEQFF. The CDR3 coding sequence is TGTGCCACCAGCAGAGGAGGGGGGGCGCCGGAGCAGTTCTTC.

V usage is TRBV19 and J usage is TRBJ1-5, with 11 positions matching TRBD1. The junction had 6 bases not matched to a gene; V was cut back by 5 bases and J by 0 bases. The CDR3 spans 17 residues. Per germline, CDR1 LNHDA and CDR2 SQIVND (reference sequence). CDR3 sequence (DNA): TGTGCCAGTAGTCTCTGGACAGGGGGCCTTAGCAATCAGCCCCAGCATTTT. Its translation is CASSLWTGGLSNQPQHF.

The table lists this clone with a few counts. This chain joins TRBV5-1 and TRBJ2-2; tentatively, D is TRBD1 (6 bases). Trimming cost V 4 bases and J 1 base, with 11 bases left between them. Germline lookup yields CDR1 SGHRS and CDR2 YFSETQ. This CDR3 contains 15 residues. CDR3 DNA sequence: TGCGCCAGCAGCGAATCGACAGGGAACACCGGGGAGCTGTTTTTT. Its protein is CASSESTGNTGELFF.

The J gene is TRBJ1-2, the V gene TRBV7-2; 12 bases map to TRBD1. This CDR3 has 15 amino acids. The junction had 7 bases not matched to a gene; V was cut back by 4 bases and J by 7 bases. Per germline, CDR1 SGHTA and CDR2 FQGNSA. DNA of the CDR3: TGTGCCAGCAGCTCTCAGGGACAGGGGGCGTCTGGCTACACCTTC. It translates to CASSSQGQGASGYTF. Full variable domain (outside the CDR3, taken from reference TRBV7-2 and TRBJ1-2): GAGVSQSPSNKVTEKGKDVELRCDPISGHTALYWYRQSLGQGLEFLIYFQGNSAPDKSGLPSDRFSAERTGGSVSTLTIQRTQQEDSAVYLCASSSQGQGASGYTFGSGTRLTVV.

The chain recombines TRBV29-1 with TRBJ2-5; D possibly corresponds to TRBD2 (5 bases). The ends were cut back, 4 bases at V and 5 bases at J, with 11 bases in the middle. The CDR3 runs to 12 residues. The germline V gene has CDR1 SQVTM and CDR2 ANQGSEA. DNA for the CDR3: TGCAGCGTTGGTCGGTGGAGGGAGACCCAGTACTTC. Translated, it gives CSVGRWRETQYF.

J is TRBJ2-2 and V is TRBV11-3, with 10 bases that match TRBD2. Germline CDR1 and CDR2: SGHNT and YENEEA. Trimming removed 1 base from V and 5 bases from J; junction bases left unmatched: 10. This CDR3 region has 18 residues. In nucleotides, the CDR3 is TGTGCCAGCAGCTTAGCGGGAGGACTAGCGGCCGGAACCGGGGAGCTGTTTTTT. Protein: CASSLAGGLAAGTGELFF.

The V gene is TRBV9, the J gene TRBJ1-2, with 10 positions matching TRBD1. The germline V gene encodes CDR1 SGDLS and CDR2 YYNGEE. After removal of 4 bases from V and 2 bases from J, the junction contained 20 bases not matched to a gene. The CDR3 is 20 amino acids. The DNA for the CDR3 is TGTGCCAGCAGCCCCAGAGAACCCGGGACAGGGGCCAACCCGAACTATGGCTACACCTTC. As protein: CASSPREPGTGANPNYGYTF.

This clone has a handful of counts. The V call is TRBV5-1, the J call TRBJ1-1, with 7 bases fitting TRBD1. This CDR3 has 16 residues. Germline lookup yields CDR1 SGHRS and CDR2 YFSETQ. Trimming took 2 bases from V and 4 from J; bases not matched to a gene: 11. The CDR3 DNA reads as TGCGCCAGCAGCTTCAGTGCGAGACAGGGATCCACTGAAGCTTTCTTT. Its translation: CASSFSARQGSTEAFF.

This sequence joins TRBV5-1 and TRBJ2-1; D possibly corresponds to TRBD2 (5 bases). The germline V gene encodes CDR1 SGHRS and CDR2 YFSETQ. Trimming took 8 bases from V and 4 from J, leaving 22 bases between them. CDR3 length: 16 residues. In DNA, the CDR3 is TGCGCCAGTTCCCAAGGCGTGGGGAGTGGGTACAATGAGCAGTTCTTC. Encoded protein: CASSQGVGSGYNEQFF. Combining the CDR3 with reference TRBV5-1 and TRBJ2-1 gives the whole variable domain KAGVTQTPRYLIKTRGQQVTLSCSPISGHRSVSWYQQTPGQGLQFLFEYFSETQRNKGNFPGRFSGRQFSNSRSEMNVSTLELGDSALYLCASSQGVGSGYNEQFFGPGTRLTVL.

DNA for the CDR3: TGCGCCAGCAGCTTGAGGGGCCAAGGACCAACCGACGGTGAGCAGTTCTTC. Amino acids: CASSLRGQGPTDGEQFF. The chain has TRBV5-1 and TRBJ2-1; D perhaps matches TRBD1 (5 bases). CDR1 and CDR2 (germline): SGHRS, YFSETQ. The CDR3 is made up of 17 amino acids. V was shortened by 1 base and J by 9 bases, with 23 bases between the two germline ends.

Here the CDR3 reads CASSSRGSSGNQPQHF. The CDR3 DNA reads TGTGCCTCTTCCTCTAGGGGCAGCTCTGGCAATCAGCCCCAGCATTTT. The V call is TRBV19, the J call TRBJ1-5; D might be TRBD1 (5 bases). V lost 11 bases to trimming and J lost 2 bases, with 22 bases between them. CDR1 and CDR2 from the germline V gene are LNHDA and SQIVND (reference sequence). This CDR3 has 16 amino acids.

The chain recombines TRBV29-1 with TRBJ2-5, with 7 bases that match TRBD1. The CDR3 consists of 12 residues. The V gene's germline CDR1 is SQVTM and CDR2 ANQGSEA. J gave up 4 bases and V 8 bases, and 7 bases lay outside the gene matches. CDR3 sequence reads: CSTRTGVETQYF. CDR3 bases: TGCAGCACCCGAACAGGGGTAGAGACCCAGTACTTC.

The J gene is TRBJ2-1, the V gene TRBV2; D may be TRBD2 (5 bases). The V and J ends lost 8 bases and 7 bases respectively, with 18 bases between them. This CDR3 contains 14 residues. Germline loops: CDR1 SNHLY, CDR2 FYNNEI. The CDR3 protein is CASLERGAANEQFF. Here the CDR3 DNA reads TGTGCCAGCCTTGAACGGGGAGCCGCGAATGAGCAGTTCTTC.

The J gene is TRBJ2-7, the V gene TRBV13; TRBD2 matches 14 bases. J gave up 0 bases and V 5 bases, and 6 bases lay outside the gene matches. The CDR3 spans 17 residues. Germline lookup yields CDR1 PRHDT and CDR2 FYEKMQ (reference sequence). CDR3 DNA: TGTGCCAGCAGCCCAGGGGGGACTAGCGGGAGCTCCTACGAGCAGTACTTC. Protein: CASSPGGTSGSSYEQYF.

This clone was observed a handful of times. Additional DNA sequences in this sample encode the identical CDR3. J is TRBJ1-2 and V is TRBV4-3; tentatively, D is TRBD1 (5 bases). Germline CDR1 and CDR2: LGHNA and YSLEER. This CDR3 region has 13 residues. With 1 base removed from V and 2 bases from J, the gap between germline ends came to 5 bases. In nucleotides, the CDR3 is TGCGCCAGCAGCCAAGCAGGGAACTATGGCTACACCTTC. Residues: CASSQAGNYGYTF.

The chain has TRBV5-6 and TRBJ2-1, with D perhaps matching TRBD1 (6 bases). The ends were cut back, 2 bases at V and 5 bases at J, with 8 bases in the middle. CDR3 size: 13 residues. Germline values: CDR1 SGHDT, CDR2 YYEEEE. The CDR3 region is CASSFGGNNEQFF. Written as DNA, the CDR3 is TGTGCCAGCAGCTTTGGGGGCAACAATGAGCAGTTCTTC.

This chain connects TRBV19 to TRBJ1-1; D perhaps matches TRBD1 (6 bases). This CDR3 is built from 15 residues. From germline, CDR1 is LNHDA and CDR2 SQIVND (reference sequence). V lost 5 bases and J 6 bases, leaving 19 bases between the germline ends. This CDR3 reads CASSFSQGLRAEAFF. The CDR3 bases are TGTGCCAGTAGTTTCTCTCAGGGGCTAAGGGCTGAAGCTTTCTTT.